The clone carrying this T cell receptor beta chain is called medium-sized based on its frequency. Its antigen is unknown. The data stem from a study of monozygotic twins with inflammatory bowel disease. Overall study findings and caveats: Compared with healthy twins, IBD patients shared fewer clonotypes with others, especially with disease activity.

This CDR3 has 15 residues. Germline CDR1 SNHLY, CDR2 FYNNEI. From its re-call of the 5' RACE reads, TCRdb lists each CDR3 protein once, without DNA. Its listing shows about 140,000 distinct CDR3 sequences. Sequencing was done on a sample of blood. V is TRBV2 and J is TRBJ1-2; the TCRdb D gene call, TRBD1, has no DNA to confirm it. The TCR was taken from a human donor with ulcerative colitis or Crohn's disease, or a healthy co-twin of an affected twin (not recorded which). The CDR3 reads CASSPNRGARAGYTF.